This TCR beta chain was recorded in a study of blood T cell repertoires in COVID-19. Study details: There were acute and convalescent COVID-19 samples, and they came from the United States, Italy and Spain. The analysed material was cDNA or gDNA that came from T cells, B-cell-depleted T cells, or PBMCs.

CDR1 and CDR2 (germline): KGHSH, LQKENI. V lost 3 bases and J lost 11, with 15 bases in between. This CDR3 has 13 residues. Authors' methods: Estimates of nucleated cell counts were drawn from the amplification of reference gene primers. Clones were sequenced by immunoSEQ multiplex PCR, and TCRdb holds only the in-frame ones, with some missing. V, J and clone size are those of that table, while D and trimming were read from the DNA. The profile shows some 78,000 clones, roughly 86% of them singletons. The sequencing sample was made of peripheral blood. This receptor was obtained from a man over 45 with active or convalescent COVID-19. This chain uses TRBV18 with TRBJ2-3; a possible D gene is TRBD2 (6 bases). Here the CDR3 reads CASSPMDGGGQYF. The CDR3 DNA reads TGTGCCAGCTCACCGATGGACGGGGGAGGGCAGTATTTT.